This is a list of T cell receptor beta chains from one sample in a study of CD8 T cells in Susac syndrome. MiXCR was run by TCRdb on the immunoSEQ multiplex PCR reads, yielding one entry per CDR3 protein. Here the sample spans over 300,000 distinct CDR3 sequences, 92% being singletons. The specimen was CD4+ T cells from PBMCs. The receptor source for this set is a human donor with multiple sclerosis. The CDR3 runs from the conserved cysteine through the conserved F or W. A D gene is named only where the DNA matches it firmly. Clone sizes are given selectively: once, few, many, or a class where the clone is expanded.

d_gene: TRBD1
j_gene: TRBJ1-5
v_gene: TRBV2
abundance: NA
CDR3aa: CASRYDRGLGSNQPQHF
CDR3nt: TGTGCCAGCAGATACGACAGGGGGCTTGGAAGCAATCAGCCCCAGCATTTT

d_gene: TRBD2
j_gene: TRBJ2-7
v_gene: TRBV9
abundance: NA
CDR3aa: CASSVSGGPTEQYF
CDR3nt: TGTGCCAGCAGCGTATCGGGAGGGCCAACCGAGCAGTACTTC

d_gene: NA
j_gene: TRBJ2-1
v_gene: TRBV7-9
abundance: NA
CDR3aa: CASSLMGANNEQFF
CDR3nt: TGTGCCAGCAGCTTAATGGGAGCTAACAATGAGCAGTTCTTC

d_gene: NA
j_gene: TRBJ2-4
v_gene: TRBV7-2
abundance: NA
CDR3aa: CASSKKTGTNIQYF
CDR3nt: TGTGCCAGCAGCAAGAAAACCGGGACAAACATTCAGTACTTC

d_gene: TRBD1
j_gene: TRBJ2-7
v_gene: TRBV2
abundance: NA
CDR3aa: CASSERTGRYEQYF
CDR3nt: TGTGCCAGCAGTGAGCGGACAGGACGGTACGAGCAGTACTTC

d_gene: TRBD2
j_gene: TRBJ2-5
v_gene: TRBV5-4
abundance: once
CDR3aa: CASSLSGLAGAETQYF
CDR3nt: TGTGCCAGCAGCTTGTCGGGACTAGCGGGGGCGGAGACCCAGTACTTC

d_gene: NA
j_gene: TRBJ1-4
v_gene: TRBV15
abundance: NA
CDR3aa: CATSRDAGAEKLFF
CDR3nt: TGTGCCACCAGCAGAGATGCAGGGGCTGAAAAACTGTTTTTT

d_gene: NA
j_gene: TRBJ1-1
v_gene: TRBV6-5
abundance: NA
CDR3aa: CASSARLVNTEAFF
CDR3nt: TGTGCCAGCAGTGCCCGATTAGTGAACACTGAAGCTTTCTTT

d_gene: NA
j_gene: TRBJ1-2
v_gene: TRBV5-6
abundance: NA
CDR3aa: CASSLGFGGGYTF
CDR3nt: TGTGCCAGCAGCTTGGGGTTTGGGGGTGGCTACACCTTC

d_gene: TRBD1
j_gene: TRBJ1-5
v_gene: TRBV20-1
abundance: once
CDR3aa: CSAVVGQGAGNQPQHF
CDR3nt: TGCAGTGCTGTAGTGGGACAGGGGGCAGGCAATCAGCCCCAGCATTTT

d_gene: NA
j_gene: TRBJ1-5
v_gene: TRBV6-5
abundance: NA
CDR3aa: CASSYGGVGLNQPQHF
CDR3nt: TGTGCCAGCAGTTACGGGGGGGTAGGCTTAAATCAGCCCCAGCATTTT

d_gene: TRBD1
j_gene: TRBJ2-3
v_gene: TRBV29-1
abundance: NA
CDR3aa: CSVGRGTGSSDTQYF
CDR3nt: TGCAGCGTTGGCCGTGGGACAGGGTCCTCAGATACGCAGTATTTT

d_gene: NA
j_gene: TRBJ1-3
v_gene: TRBV9
abundance: NA
CDR3aa: CASSTPDGLGNTIYF
CDR3nt: TGTGCCAGCAGCACCCCGGACGGTCTCGGAAACACCATATATTTT

d_gene: NA
j_gene: TRBJ1-3
v_gene: TRBV12-3/TRBV12-4
abundance: NA
CDR3aa: CASSPRRTGNTIYF
CDR3nt: TGTGCCAGCAGTCCCCGGAGGACTGGAAACACCATATATTTT

d_gene: TRBD1
j_gene: TRBJ2-7
v_gene: TRBV6-2/TRBV6-3
abundance: NA
CDR3aa: CASTEPGQGTYEQYF
CDR3nt: TGTGCCAGCACGGAACCGGGACAGGGGACCTACGAGCAGTACTTC

d_gene: NA
j_gene: TRBJ1-2
v_gene: TRBV30
abundance: NA
CDR3aa: CAWSVTLLSGYTF
CDR3nt: TGTGCCTGGAGTGTAACCCTCCTCTCTGGCTACACCTTC

d_gene: NA
j_gene: TRBJ2-7
v_gene: TRBV7-8
abundance: NA
CDR3aa: CASSQAEALAKIYEQYF
CDR3nt: TGTGCCAGCAGCCAAGCCGAGGCGCTAGCGAAAATTTACGAGCAGTACTTC

d_gene: NA
j_gene: TRBJ2-1
v_gene: TRBV11-3
abundance: NA
CDR3aa: CASSQDLYNEQFF
CDR3nt: TGTGCCAGCAGCCAAGACCTTTACAATGAGCAGTTCTTC

d_gene: NA
j_gene: TRBJ2-5
v_gene: TRBV7-2
abundance: NA
CDR3aa: CASSLRGTAQETQYF
CDR3nt: TGTGCCAGCAGCTTAAGAGGGACGGCCCAAGAGACCCAGTACTTC

d_gene: NA
j_gene: TRBJ2-5
v_gene: TRBV23-1
abundance: NA
CDR3aa: CASSQLQRVPGETQYF
CDR3nt: TGCGCCAGCAGTCAACTCCAAAGGGTCCCCGGGGAGACCCAGTACTTC

d_gene: NA
j_gene: TRBJ2-2
v_gene: TRBV7-8
abundance: NA
CDR3aa: CASSTRAGWDTGELFF
CDR3nt: TGTGCCAGCAGCACCCGGGCGGGGTGGGACACCGGGGAGCTGTTTTTT

d_gene: NA
j_gene: TRBJ1-4
v_gene: TRBV20-1
abundance: NA
CDR3aa: CSALSGGSNEKLFF
CDR3nt: TGCAGTGCTCTGTCTGGGGGATCTAATGAAAAACTGTTTTTT

d_gene: TRBD1
j_gene: TRBJ2-7
v_gene: TRBV6-2/TRBV6-3
abundance: NA
CDR3aa: CASSSTGDPPYEQYF
CDR3nt: TGTGCCAGCAGTTCGACAGGGGATCCCCCCTACGAGCAGTACTTC

d_gene: TRBD2
j_gene: TRBJ2-2
v_gene: TRBV2
abundance: NA
CDR3aa: CASSERRLAENTGELFF
CDR3nt: TGTGCCAGCAGTGAAAGGCGACTAGCGGAGAACACCGGGGAGCTGTTTTTT

d_gene: TRBD2
j_gene: TRBJ2-3
v_gene: TRBV7-2
abundance: NA
CDR3aa: CASSEGLAGVHKEYF
CDR3nt: TGTGCCAGCAGCGAGGGGCTAGCGGGAGTTCACAAGGAGTATTTT

d_gene: NA
j_gene: TRBJ2-7
v_gene: TRBV18
abundance: NA
CDR3aa: CASSPRTAGEVYQYF
CDR3nt: TGTGCCAGCTCACCAAGGACGGCCGGGGAGGTCTACCAGTACTTC

d_gene: TRBD1
j_gene: TRBJ2-5
v_gene: TRBV5-1
abundance: NA
CDR3aa: CASSLALGPGGEQETQYF
CDR3nt: TGCGCCAGCAGCTTGGCCCTTGGGCCAGGGGGCGAACAAGAGACCCAGTACTTC

d_gene: NA
j_gene: TRBJ2-7
v_gene: TRBV14
abundance: NA
CDR3aa: CASSPRLAGISYEQYF
CDR3nt: TGTGCCAGCAGCCCCAGGCTCGCGGGGATCTCCTACGAGCAGTACTTC

d_gene: TRBD1
j_gene: TRBJ1-2
v_gene: TRBV7-9
abundance: NA
CDR3aa: CASSLGDSNYGYTF
CDR3nt: TGTGCCAGCAGCTTAGGGGACAGTAACTATGGCTACACCTTC

d_gene: NA
j_gene: TRBJ1-1
v_gene: TRBV7-9
abundance: once
CDR3aa: CASSRAGQSAEAFF
CDR3nt: TGTGCCAGCAGCCGGGCGGGGCAGAGCGCTGAAGCTTTCTTT

d_gene: TRBD2
j_gene: TRBJ2-2
v_gene: TRBV12-3/TRBV12-4
abundance: NA
CDR3aa: CASSLREGRTGELFF
CDR3nt: TGTGCCAGCAGTTTGCGGGAGGGGCGCACCGGGGAGCTGTTTTTT

d_gene: NA
j_gene: TRBJ1-2
v_gene: TRBV12-3/TRBV12-4
abundance: NA
CDR3aa: CASRSRPGGSYGYTF
CDR3nt: TGTGCCAGCAGATCGCGACCGGGTGGCTCATATGGCTACACCTTC

d_gene: NA
j_gene: TRBJ2-5
v_gene: TRBV5-4
abundance: NA
CDR3aa: CATKNQGARGQETQYF
CDR3nt: TGTGCCACCAAGAATCAAGGGGCCCGAGGGCAAGAGACCCAGTACTTC

d_gene: TRBD2
j_gene: TRBJ2-7
v_gene: TRBV6-1
abundance: NA
CDR3aa: CASSVTGTSGSYEQYF
CDR3nt: TGTGCCAGCAGTGTAACTGGGACTAGCGGTTCCTACGAGCAGTACTTC

d_gene: TRBD1
j_gene: TRBJ1-6
v_gene: TRBV5-1
abundance: once
CDR3aa: CASSFTGASGGSPLHF
CDR3nt: TGCGCCAGCAGCTTTACAGGGGCCTCCGGAGGTTCACCCCTCCACTTT

d_gene: NA
j_gene: TRBJ1-2
v_gene: TRBV30
abundance: NA
CDR3aa: CAWSPAGRGAFNYGYTF
CDR3nt: TGTGCCTGGAGTCCAGCCGGGAGGGGAGCTTTTAACTATGGCTACACCTTC

d_gene: NA
j_gene: TRBJ2-2
v_gene: TRBV24-1
abundance: few
CDR3aa: CATSGGTNTGELFF
CDR3nt: TGTGCCACCAGTGGCGGGACTAACACCGGGGAGCTGTTTTTT

d_gene: TRBD1
j_gene: TRBJ2-1
v_gene: TRBV7-2
abundance: NA
CDR3aa: CASSAQLATGGNEQFF
CDR3nt: TGTGCCAGCAGCGCGCAACTAGCGACAGGGGGCAATGAGCAGTTCTTC

d_gene: TRBD1
j_gene: TRBJ2-3
v_gene: TRBV20-1
abundance: NA
CDR3aa: CSASKRGRGREDTQYF
CDR3nt: TGCAGTGCTTCAAAGAGGGGCAGGGGGCGGGAAGATACGCAGTATTTT

d_gene: TRBD2
j_gene: TRBJ2-3
v_gene: TRBV5-1
abundance: once
CDR3aa: CASSLVAGLDTQYF
CDR3nt: TGCGCCAGCAGCTTGGTAGCGGGGTTGGATACGCAGTATTTT

d_gene: NA
j_gene: TRBJ2-7
v_gene: TRBV20-1
abundance: NA
CDR3aa: CSAIRANRMAYEQYF
CDR3nt: TGCAGTGCTATTAGGGCCAATCGAATGGCCTACGAGCAGTACTTC

d_gene: NA
j_gene: TRBJ1-1
v_gene: TRBV12-3/TRBV12-4
abundance: NA
CDR3aa: CASSPQGRGGRTEAFF
CDR3nt: TGTGCCAGCAGTCCTCAGGGGCGCGGTGGTAGAACTGAAGCTTTCTTT

d_gene: NA
j_gene: TRBJ1-1
v_gene: TRBV29-1
abundance: NA
CDR3aa: CSVEGGGGTEAFF
CDR3nt: TGCAGCGTTGAGGGGGGGGGAGGTACTGAAGCTTTCTTT

d_gene: NA
j_gene: TRBJ1-5
v_gene: TRBV23-1
abundance: NA
CDR3aa: CASRGNRESRVKEPQHF
CDR3nt: TGCGCCAGCAGAGGGAACAGGGAGTCCCGCGTGAAGGAGCCCCAGCATTTT

d_gene: NA
j_gene: TRBJ1-1
v_gene: TRBV20-1
abundance: NA
CDR3aa: CSANKDLRGEAFF
CDR3nt: TGCAGTGCTAATAAGGACCTAAGAGGGGAAGCTTTCTTT

d_gene: NA
j_gene: TRBJ1-2
v_gene: TRBV29-1
abundance: NA
CDR3aa: CSVDGTGSGAAGYTF
CDR3nt: TGCAGCGTTGATGGGACGGGATCAGGGGCGGCTGGCTACACCTTC

d_gene: NA
j_gene: TRBJ2-1
v_gene: TRBV5-6
abundance: NA
CDR3aa: CASSLSPAGSYNEQFF
CDR3nt: TGTGCCAGCAGCTTGTCCCCAGCGGGCTCCTACAATGAGCAGTTCTTC

d_gene: NA
j_gene: TRBJ2-7
v_gene: TRBV12-3/TRBV12-4
abundance: NA
CDR3aa: CASSRHYEGEQYF
CDR3nt: TGTGCCAGCAGTCGACACTACGAAGGCGAGCAGTACTTC

d_gene: NA
j_gene: TRBJ1-5
v_gene: TRBV21-1
abundance: NA
CDR3aa: CASNYRGQPDKPQHF
CDR3nt: TGTGCCAGCAACTACAGGGGGCAACCAGATAAGCCCCAGCATTTT

d_gene: NA
j_gene: TRBJ1-2
v_gene: TRBV7-2
abundance: NA
CDR3aa: CASSPRTGYTF
CDR3nt: TGTGCCAGCAGCCCAAGGACGGGCTACACCTTC

d_gene: TRBD1
j_gene: TRBJ1-5
v_gene: TRBV29-1
abundance: NA
CDR3aa: CSVGTGTDQPQHF
CDR3nt: TGCAGCGTCGGGACAGGGACCGATCAGCCCCAGCATTTT

d_gene: TRBD1
j_gene: TRBJ1-2
v_gene: TRBV25-1
abundance: NA
CDR3aa: CASSDSRRQGLSPYGYTF
CDR3nt: TGTGCCAGCAGTGATTCGAGAAGACAGGGCCTTTCACCCTATGGCTACACCTTC